Listed here are 22 T cell receptor beta chains from one sample, sequenced in a study of blood T cell repertoires in COVID-19 (dated by TCRdb to between 2020 and 2021). Library preparation employed the immunoSEQ multiplex PCR assay. In TCRdb, the immuneACCESS table is reduced to in-frame sequences with V and J assigned. These tables do not hold every clone; where another copy was compared, an unresolved V gene accounts for under half, and the others remain unexplained. The sample contains roughly 260,000 clones, 85% to 90% of them found a single time. Of the sample, approximately 4% is held by the ten largest clones. Sequences were obtained from peripheral blood. All receptors come from a woman aged 40 to 50 with acute or convalescent COVID-19.

The chain links TRBV5-1 to TRBJ1-1; 7 bases align to TRBD1. The ends lost 4 bases at V and 6 bases at J; junction bases unmatched: 9. CDR1 SGHRS and CDR2 YFSETQ come from the germline V gene. CDR3 length: 14 amino acids. As DNA, the CDR3 is TGCGCCAGCAGCCCAGACGGGACAGTTTCTGAAGCTTTCTTT. It is translated as CASSPDGTVSEAFF.

This chain connects TRBV5-6 to TRBJ2-3; possible D gene TRBD1, 5 bases. Per germline, CDR1 SGHDT and CDR2 YYEEEE. The CDR3 loop spans 16 amino acids. Trimming pared 0 bases from V and 0 bases from J, leaving 11 bases between. The CDR3 region is CASSLVVTASTDTQYF. The CDR3 DNA reads TGTGCCAGCAGCTTGGTGGTGACAGCCAGCACAGATACGCAGTATTTT. The whole variable domain, filled in from reference TRBV5-6 and TRBJ2-3, reads DAGVTQSPTHLIKTRGQQVTLRCSPKSGHDTVSWYQQALGQGPQFIFQYYEEEERQRGNFPDRFSGHQFPNYSSELNVNALLLGDSALYLCASSLVVTASTDTQYFGPGTRLTVL.

The chain combines TRBV13 with TRBJ1-5; no firm D call. Germline V gives CDR1 PRHDT, CDR2 FYEKMQ (reference sequence). CDR3 length: 15 residues. V lost 0 bases and J lost 1, with 7 bases in between. As DNA, the CDR3 is TGTGCCAGCAGCTTAGGCCATTTGAGCAATCAGCCCCAGCATTTT. Protein sequence: CASSLGHLSNQPQHF.

This chain joins TRBV2 and TRBJ1-4; 8 bases align to TRBD1. CDR3 length: 14 residues. Losses at the gene ends were 8 bases for V and 4 bases for J; bases not matched to a gene: 6. Germline V lookup: CDR1 SNHLY, CDR2 FYNNEI. The CDR3, as DNA: TGTGCCAGCCTCCAGGGGGCGAGTAATGAAAAACTGTTTTTT. Its translation: CASLQGASNEKLFF.

The chain has TRBV4-1 and TRBJ1-5; D is undetermined. The germline CDR1 and CDR2 sequences are MGHRA and YSYEKL. CDR3 length: 17 residues. V was pared by 0 bases and J by 1 base, with 13 bases between. The CDR3 coding sequence is TGCGCCAGCAGCCAAGAGGGCCCACAGATGAGCAATCAGCCCCAGCATTTT. This codes for CASSQEGPQMSNQPQHF.

The chain uses TRBV7-8 and TRBJ1-1; D gene ambiguous. Germline V CDR1 and CDR2: SGHVS, FQNEAQ. This CDR3 has 12 residues. V was pared by 2 bases and J by 6 bases, with 7 bases between. The CDR3 here is CASSLFAAEAFF. The CDR3, as DNA: TGTGCCAGCAGCTTATTCGCAGCTGAAGCTTTCTTT. Full variable domain (outside the CDR3, taken from reference TRBV7-8 and TRBJ1-1): GAGVSQSPRYKVAKRGQDVALRCDPISGHVSLFWYQQALGQGPEFLTYFQNEAQLDKSGLPSDRFFAERPEGSVSTLKIQRTQQEDSAVYLCASSLFAAEAFFGQGTRLTVV.

This chain links TRBV9 with TRBJ2-1; TRBD1 matches 9 bases. Germline assignment: CDR1 SGDLS and CDR2 YYNGEE. V shed 4 bases and J 5 bases; nucleotides not matched to a gene: 7. The CDR3 runs 15 residues. The CDR3, as DNA: TGTGCCAGCAGCCGACAGGGGGTTTTGGACAATGAGCAGTTCTTC. Translated, it gives CASSRQGVLDNEQFF.

The chain carries TRBV5-6 and TRBJ1-2; no reliable D call. This CDR3 is built from 13 residues. Trimming took off 4 bases at V and 8 bases at J, with 15 bases between the two ends. Germline values: CDR1 SGHDT, CDR2 YYEEEE. CDR3 protein: CASSELRKQGYTF. CDR3 DNA: TGTGCCAGCAGCGAACTCAGGAAGCAGGGCTACACCTTC.

The gene calls are TRBV27 and TRBJ1-3; possibly TRBD1 for D (5 bases). V was clipped by 0 bases and J by 3 bases, with 15 bases between them. The CDR3 consists of 17 residues. Germline V gene lookup returns CDR1 MNHEY and CDR2 SMNVEV (reference sequence). CDR3 sequence reads: CASSLSHPGGSGNTIYF. DNA of the CDR3: TGTGCCAGCAGTTTATCCCACCCCGGGGGTAGTGGAAACACCATATATTTT.

The gene calls are TRBV9 and TRBJ1-6, with unresolved D. CDR1 is SGDLS, CDR2 YYNGEE, per germline. This CDR3 spans 14 amino acids. V dropped 3 bases and J dropped 0 bases, with 4 bases sitting between them. The CDR3 loop is CASSGGSYNSPLHF. The CDR3 DNA follows: TGTGCCAGCAGCGGAGGCTCCTATAATTCACCCCTCCACTTT. Complete variable domain (other parts from reference TRBV9 and TRBJ1-6): DSGVTQTPKHLITATGQRVTLRCSPRSGDLSVYWYQQSLDQGLQFLIQYYNGEERAKGNILERFSAQQFPDLHSELNLSSLELGDSALYFCASSGGSYNSPLHFGNGTRLTVT.

This clone was seen once. V usage is TRBV20-1 and J usage is TRBJ1-2; D not resolved. The V gene lost 1 base and the J gene lost 7 bases, with 7 bases spanning the gap. Germline CDR1 DFQATT, CDR2 SNEGSKA (reference sequence). The CDR3 extends over 11 amino acids. The CDR3 nucleotides are TGCAGTGCTAGAGTAGTTGGTGGCTACACCTTC. This gives the protein CSARVVGGYTF.

This chain connects TRBV18 to TRBJ1-1, with D unresolved. CDR3 length equals 14 residues. V lost 5 bases, J lost 5 bases, and 15 bases lay in between. CDR1 is KGHSH and CDR2 is LQKENI in the germline V gene. The CDR3 DNA is TGTGCCAGCTCATCGGAGAGCAGGAGGACTGAAGCTTTCTTT. This encodes CASSSESRRTEAFF.

The gene calls are TRBV5-1 and TRBJ2-4; D remains unclear. Germline values: CDR1 SGHRS, CDR2 YFSETQ. This CDR3 has 13 residues. The V end lost 1 base, the J end lost 8 bases, and 10 bases lay between the germline ends. The DNA for the CDR3 is TGCGCCAGCAGCTTGAGATTTCGGGACATTCAGTACTTC. This sequence encodes CASSLRFRDIQYF.

CDR3 nucleotide sequence: TGCAGCGTTGAAATCACAGGGGGCAGAGAAGCTTTCTTT. Translated, it gives CSVEITGGREAFF. This chain uses TRBV29-1 with TRBJ1-1; TRBD1 aligns across 9 bases. Per germline, CDR1 SQVTM and CDR2 ANQGSEA. Trimming took 2 bases from V and 8 from J; bases not matched to a gene: 6. The CDR3 has 13 amino acids.

The CDR3 spells CASSLTGQGNLETQYF. Here the CDR3 DNA reads TGCGCCAGCAGCTTGACCGGACAGGGTAATCTTGAGACCCAGTACTTC. The chain couples TRBV5-1 to TRBJ2-5; TRBD1 agrees at 8 bases. Germline CDR1 and CDR2: SGHRS and YFSETQ. This CDR3 is built from 16 residues. With 1 base clipped from V and 5 bases from J, the junction kept 10 bases outside the gene matches. Complete variable domain (other parts from reference TRBV5-1 and TRBJ2-5): KAGVTQTPRYLIKTRGQQVTLSCSPISGHRSVSWYQQTPGQGLQFLFEYFSETQRNKGNFPGRFSGRQFSNSRSEMNVSTLELGDSALYLCASSLTGQGNLETQYFGPGTRLLVL.

V is TRBV5-1 and J is TRBJ2-3; 8 bases map to TRBD1. The germline CDR1 and CDR2 sequences are SGHRS and YFSETQ. The CDR3 loop spans 15 amino acids. The V segment lost 4 bases and the J segment 3 bases; nucleotides outside the gene matches: 7. The CDR3 loop reads CASSGQGFITDTQYF. In nucleotides, the CDR3 is TGCGCCAGCAGCGGACAGGGTTTTATTACAGATACGCAGTATTTT. The variable domain in full, with the rest retrieved from reference TRBV5-1 and TRBJ2-3, is KAGVTQTPRYLIKTRGQQVTLSCSPISGHRSVSWYQQTPGQGLQFLFEYFSETQRNKGNFPGRFSGRQFSNSRSEMNVSTLELGDSALYLCASSGQGFITDTQYFGPGTRLTVL.

CDR3 coding DNA: TGTGCCTGGAGTGTACCCCGTGGGGACTTTAGCAATCAGCCCCAGCATTTT. Its protein product is CAWSVPRGDFSNQPQHF. The rearrangement uses TRBV30 and TRBJ1-5; TRBD1 is a possible D gene (5 bases). The CDR3 length is 17 residues. Trimming removed 0 bases from V and 0 bases from J, with 15 bases in between. Germline CDR1 GTSNPN, CDR2 SVGIG (reference sequence).

In its sample, this clone was seen a few times. V and J are TRBV30 and TRBJ2-5; D gene unclear. V shed 1 base and J shed 0 bases, with 6 bases lying between them. Germline V gives CDR1 GTSNPN, CDR2 SVGIG (reference sequence). The CDR3 is made up of 13 amino acids. As DNA, the CDR3 is TGTGCCTGGAGTGGGGCCAACCAAGAGACCCAGTACTTC. Its translation: CAWSGANQETQYF.

The CDR3 reads CASSKRRPGTGDHNEQFF. The CDR3 DNA reads TGTGCCAGCAGCAAACGCCGACCCGGGACAGGGGACCACAATGAGCAGTTCTTC. The chain carries TRBV21-1 and TRBJ2-1; the D call TRBD1 from the table was never checked on the DNA. TRBV21-1 is termed a pseudogene. This CDR3 has 18 amino acids.

This sequence joins TRBV5-1 and TRBJ2-3; tentatively, D is TRBD2 (5 bases). Germline CDR1 reads SGHRS; CDR2 reads YFSETQ. V was cut by 7 bases and J by 6 bases, with 18 bases left in between. The CDR3 runs to 14 residues. The CDR3 nucleotides are TGCGCCAGCGCCCTCTTTGACCCGGGGGATACGCAGTATTTT. Amino acids: CASALFDPGDTQYF.

The rearrangement uses TRBV24-1 and TRBJ1-5; 10 positions match TRBD1. The trim removed 4 bases at V and 7 bases at J, leaving 6 bases unmatched. This CDR3 region has 15 residues. The V gene's germline CDR1 is KGHDR and CDR2 SFDVKD. The CDR3 loop is CATSDRTGGGQPQHF. The CDR3 bases are TGTGCCACCAGTGACAGGACAGGGGGAGGGCAGCCCCAGCATTTT.

This clone was counted a few times. V gene TRBV5-1 combines with J gene TRBJ2-2; 7 bases agree with TRBD1. The CDR3 is 15 residues long. J lost 4 bases, V lost 3 bases, and 6 bases had no gene match. The V gene's germline CDR1 is SGHRS and CDR2 YFSETQ. In nucleotides, the CDR3 is TGCGCCAGCAGCTACTTGACAGGGACCACCGGGGAGCTGTTTTTT. This encodes CASSYLTGTTGELFF.